This T cell receptor (beta chain) derives from a study of beta chain features in type 1 diabetes. As every portion of the isolated RNA was reverse transcribed, the sequencing read expressed TCRB transcripts. Sequencing used immunoSEQ multiplex PCR; TCRdb keeps in-frame clones, though not all of them. The sample shows about 240,000 clones, about 15% of them seen only once. The CDR3 length is 13 residues. The germline V and J ends were trimmed by 4 bases and 3 bases, with 11 bases remaining between them. Looked up from germline, CDR1 is SGHRS and CDR2 is YFSETQ. Study results and caveats: Among all four CD4+ subsets, Type 1 diabetes patients had TCRB CDR3s that were moderately but significantly shorter.

This clone was observed a handful of times. Its antigen is unknown. The sequencing input was naive CD4+ T cells from blood. This receptor was obtained from a man between 25 and 39 years old with type 1 diabetes. The J gene is TRBJ2-7, the V gene TRBV5-1, with a possible D match to TRBD2 (5 bases). CDR3 sequence reads: CASSLGLNYEQYF. CDR3 nucleotide sequence: TGCGCCAGCAGCCTCGGACTGAACTACGAGCAGTACTTC.